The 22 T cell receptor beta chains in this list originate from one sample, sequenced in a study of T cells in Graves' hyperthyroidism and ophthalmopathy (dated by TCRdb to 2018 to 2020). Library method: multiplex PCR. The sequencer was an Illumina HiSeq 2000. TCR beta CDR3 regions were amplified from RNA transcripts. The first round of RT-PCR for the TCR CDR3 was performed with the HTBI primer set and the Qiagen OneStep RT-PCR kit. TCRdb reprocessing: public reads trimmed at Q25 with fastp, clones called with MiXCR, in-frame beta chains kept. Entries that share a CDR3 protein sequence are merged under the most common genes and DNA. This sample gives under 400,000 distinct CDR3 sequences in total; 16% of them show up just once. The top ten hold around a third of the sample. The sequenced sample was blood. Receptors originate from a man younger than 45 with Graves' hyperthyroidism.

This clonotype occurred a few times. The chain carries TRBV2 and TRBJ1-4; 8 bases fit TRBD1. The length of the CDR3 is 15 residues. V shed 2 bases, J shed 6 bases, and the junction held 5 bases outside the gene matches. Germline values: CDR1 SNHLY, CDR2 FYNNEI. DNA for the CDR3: TGTGCCAGCAGTGAACCTAGGGACAGGCATGAAAAACTGTTTTTT. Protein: CASSEPRDRHEKLFF.

The CDR3 is CASSPLGQAEAFF. The CDR3 DNA sequence: TGTGCCAGCAGCCCCTTAGGCCAGGCTGAAGCTTTCTTT. This sequence joins TRBV14 and TRBJ1-1; D gene unclear. The CDR3 consists of 13 residues. The germline V gene encodes CDR1 SGHDN and CDR2 FVKESK. Trimming removed 4 bases at V and 6 bases at J, with 12 bases between. The whole variable domain, filled in from reference TRBV14 and TRBJ1-1, reads EAGVTQFPSHSVIEKGQTVTLRCDPISGHDNLYWYRRVMGKEIKFLLHFVKESKQDESGMPNNRFLAERTGGTYSTLKVQPAELEDSGVYFCASSPLGQAEAFFGQGTRLTVV.

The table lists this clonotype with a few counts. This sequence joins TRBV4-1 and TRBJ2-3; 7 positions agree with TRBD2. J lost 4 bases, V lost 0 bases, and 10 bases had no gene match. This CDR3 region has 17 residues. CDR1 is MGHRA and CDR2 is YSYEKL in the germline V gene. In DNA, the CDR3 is TGCGCCAGCAGCCAAGAAGTTGCGGGAGTCCCGCCAGATACGCAGTATTTT. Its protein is CASSQEVAGVPPDTQYF.

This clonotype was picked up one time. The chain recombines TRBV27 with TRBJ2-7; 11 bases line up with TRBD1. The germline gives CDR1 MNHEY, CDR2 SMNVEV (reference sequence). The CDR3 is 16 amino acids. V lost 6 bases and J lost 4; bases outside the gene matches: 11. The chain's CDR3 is CASSFTLGTGGYEQYF. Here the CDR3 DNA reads TGTGCCAGCAGCTTTACCCTTGGGACAGGGGGTTACGAGCAGTACTTC.

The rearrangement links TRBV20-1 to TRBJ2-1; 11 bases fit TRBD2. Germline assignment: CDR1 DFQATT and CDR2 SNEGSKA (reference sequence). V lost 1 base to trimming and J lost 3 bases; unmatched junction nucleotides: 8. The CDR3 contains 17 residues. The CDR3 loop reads CSARAITSGSFYNEQFF. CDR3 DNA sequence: TGCAGTGCTAGAGCAATAACTAGCGGGAGTTTCTACAATGAGCAGTTCTTC.

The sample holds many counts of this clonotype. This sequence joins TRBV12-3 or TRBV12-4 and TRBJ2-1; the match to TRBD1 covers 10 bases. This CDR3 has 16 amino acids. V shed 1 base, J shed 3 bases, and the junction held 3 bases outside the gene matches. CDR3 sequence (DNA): TGTGCCAGCAGTTTAGTGACAGGGGGCTTCTACAATGAGCAGTTCTTC. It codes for CASSLVTGGFYNEQFF.

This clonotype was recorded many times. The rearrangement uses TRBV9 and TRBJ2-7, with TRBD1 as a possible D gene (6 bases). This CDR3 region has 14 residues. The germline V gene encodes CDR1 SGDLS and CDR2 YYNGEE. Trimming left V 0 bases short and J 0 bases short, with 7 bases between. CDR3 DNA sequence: TGTGCCAGCAGCGTAGGGGACAACTCCTACGAGCAGTACTTC. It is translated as CASSVGDNSYEQYF.

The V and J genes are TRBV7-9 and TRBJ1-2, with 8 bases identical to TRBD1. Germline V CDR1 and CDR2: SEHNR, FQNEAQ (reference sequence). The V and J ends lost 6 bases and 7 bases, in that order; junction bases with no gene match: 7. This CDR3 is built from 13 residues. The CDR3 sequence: CASSQDRGAGYTF. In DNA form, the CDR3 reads TGTGCCAGCAGTCAAGACAGGGGAGCTGGCTACACCTTC.

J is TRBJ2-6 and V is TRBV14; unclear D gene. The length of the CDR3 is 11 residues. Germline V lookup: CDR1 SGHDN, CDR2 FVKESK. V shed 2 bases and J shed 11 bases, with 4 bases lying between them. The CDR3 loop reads CASSQLDVLTF. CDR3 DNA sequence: TGTGCCAGCAGCCAACTAGACGTCCTGACTTTC.

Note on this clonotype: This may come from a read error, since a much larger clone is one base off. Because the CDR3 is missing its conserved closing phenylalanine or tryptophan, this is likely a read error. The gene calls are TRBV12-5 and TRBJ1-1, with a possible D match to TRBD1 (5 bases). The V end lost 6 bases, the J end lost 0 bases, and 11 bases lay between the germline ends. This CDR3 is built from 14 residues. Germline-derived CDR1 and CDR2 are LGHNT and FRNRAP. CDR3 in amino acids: CASGLRGMNTEAFI. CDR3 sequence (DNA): TGTGCTAGTGGCCTGAGGGGAATGAACACTGAAGCTTTCATT.

The CDR3 loop is CASSPTGGTGQETQYF. Written as DNA, the CDR3 is TGTGCCAGCTCACCAACTGGAGGAACAGGACAAGAGACCCAGTACTTC. The rearrangement joins TRBV18 to TRBJ2-5; D possibly uses TRBD1 or TRBD2 (5 bases each). This CDR3 is 16 amino acids long. CDR1 is KGHSH and CDR2 is LQKENI in the germline V gene. V lost 2 bases, J lost 2 bases, and 15 bases lay in between.

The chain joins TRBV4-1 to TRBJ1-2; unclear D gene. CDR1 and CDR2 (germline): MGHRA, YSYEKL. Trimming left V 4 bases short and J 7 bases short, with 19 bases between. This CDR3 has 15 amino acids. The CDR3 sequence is CASSPRPYLSPGYTF. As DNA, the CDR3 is TGCGCCAGCAGCCCTAGGCCTTACCTCTCACCTGGCTACACCTTC.

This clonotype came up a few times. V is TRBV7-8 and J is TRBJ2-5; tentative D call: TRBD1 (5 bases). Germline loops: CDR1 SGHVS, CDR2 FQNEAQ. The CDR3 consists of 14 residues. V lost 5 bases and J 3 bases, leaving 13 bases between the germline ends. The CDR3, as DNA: TGTGCCAGCAGCGCGCAGGGTATCGAAGAGACCCAGTACTTC. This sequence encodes CASSAQGIEETQYF.

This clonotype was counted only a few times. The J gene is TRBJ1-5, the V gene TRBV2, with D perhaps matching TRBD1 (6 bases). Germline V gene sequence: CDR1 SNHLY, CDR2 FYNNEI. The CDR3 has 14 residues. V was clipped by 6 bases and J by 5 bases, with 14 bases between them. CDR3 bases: TGTGCCAGCAGCCTACAGGGCCCGGATCAGCCCCAGCATTTT. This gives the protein CASSLQGPDQPQHF.

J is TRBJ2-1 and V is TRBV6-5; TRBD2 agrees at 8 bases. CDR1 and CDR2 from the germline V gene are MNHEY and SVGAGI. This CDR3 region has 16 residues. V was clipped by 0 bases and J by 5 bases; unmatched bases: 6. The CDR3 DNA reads TGTGCCAGCAGTTACTCGACACTAGCGGACCACAATGAGCAGTTCTTC. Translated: CASSYSTLADHNEQFF.

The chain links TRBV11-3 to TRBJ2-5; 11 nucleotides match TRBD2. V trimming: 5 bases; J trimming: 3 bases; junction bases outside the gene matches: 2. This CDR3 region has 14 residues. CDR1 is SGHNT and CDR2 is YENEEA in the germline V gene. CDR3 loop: CASSLSGREETQYF. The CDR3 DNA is TGTGCCAGCAGCCTTAGCGGGAGGGAAGAGACCCAGTACTTC.

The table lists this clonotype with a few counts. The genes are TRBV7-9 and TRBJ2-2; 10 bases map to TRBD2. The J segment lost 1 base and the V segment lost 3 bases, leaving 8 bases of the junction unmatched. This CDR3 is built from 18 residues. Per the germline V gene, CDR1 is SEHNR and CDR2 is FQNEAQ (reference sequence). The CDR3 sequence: CASSLGSGRPLNTGELFF. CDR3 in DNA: TGTGCCAGCAGCTTGGGTAGCGGGAGGCCGCTGAACACCGGGGAGCTGTTTTTT.

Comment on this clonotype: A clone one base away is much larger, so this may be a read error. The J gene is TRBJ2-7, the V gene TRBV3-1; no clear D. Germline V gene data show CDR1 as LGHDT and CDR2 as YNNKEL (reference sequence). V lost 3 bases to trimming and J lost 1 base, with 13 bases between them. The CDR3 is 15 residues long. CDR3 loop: CASSQGSANSYEQYF. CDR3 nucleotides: TGTGCCAGCAGCCAGGGATCCGCTAATTCCTACGAGCAGTACTTC.

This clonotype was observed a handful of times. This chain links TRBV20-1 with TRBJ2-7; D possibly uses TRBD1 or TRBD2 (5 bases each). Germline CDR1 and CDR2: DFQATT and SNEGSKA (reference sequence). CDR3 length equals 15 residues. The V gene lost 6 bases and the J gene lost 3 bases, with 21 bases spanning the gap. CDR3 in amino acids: CSAPPRQGVGYEQYF. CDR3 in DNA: TGCAGTGCCCCACCGCGGCAGGGAGTAGGCTACGAGCAGTACTTC.

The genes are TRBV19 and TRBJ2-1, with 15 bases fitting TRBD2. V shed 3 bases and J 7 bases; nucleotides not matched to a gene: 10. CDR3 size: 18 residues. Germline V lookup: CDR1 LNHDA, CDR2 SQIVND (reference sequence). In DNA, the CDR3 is TGTGCCAGTAGTATGGGACTAGCGGGAGGCGGGATAGGGAATGAGCAGTTCTTC. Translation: CASSMGLAGGGIGNEQFF.

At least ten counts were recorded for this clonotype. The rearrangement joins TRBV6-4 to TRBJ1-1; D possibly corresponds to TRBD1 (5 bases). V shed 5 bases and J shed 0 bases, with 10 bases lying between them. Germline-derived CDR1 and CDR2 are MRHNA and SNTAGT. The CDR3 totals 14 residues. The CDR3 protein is CASSPGGVNTEAFF. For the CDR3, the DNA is TGTGCCAGCAGTCCGGGGGGAGTGAACACTGAAGCTTTCTTT.

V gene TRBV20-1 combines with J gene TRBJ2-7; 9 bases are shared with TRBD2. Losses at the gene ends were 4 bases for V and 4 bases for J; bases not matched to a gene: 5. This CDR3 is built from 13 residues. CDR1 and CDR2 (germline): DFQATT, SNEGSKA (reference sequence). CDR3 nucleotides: TGCAGTGCTATGACTAGCGGATTATACGAGCAGTACTTC. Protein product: CSAMTSGLYEQYF.